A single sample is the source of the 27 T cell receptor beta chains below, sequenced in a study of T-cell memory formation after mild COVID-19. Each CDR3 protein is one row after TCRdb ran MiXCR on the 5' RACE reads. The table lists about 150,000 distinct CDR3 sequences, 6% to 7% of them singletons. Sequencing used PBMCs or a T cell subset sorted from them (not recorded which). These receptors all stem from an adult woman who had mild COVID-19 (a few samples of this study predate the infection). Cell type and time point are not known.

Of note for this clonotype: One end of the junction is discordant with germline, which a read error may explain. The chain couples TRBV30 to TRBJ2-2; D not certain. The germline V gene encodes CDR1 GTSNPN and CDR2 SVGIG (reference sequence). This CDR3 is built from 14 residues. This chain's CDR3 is CACSVPGFTGELFF. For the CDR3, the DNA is TGTGCCTGCAGTGTACCGGGTTTCACCGGGGAGCTGTTTTTT.

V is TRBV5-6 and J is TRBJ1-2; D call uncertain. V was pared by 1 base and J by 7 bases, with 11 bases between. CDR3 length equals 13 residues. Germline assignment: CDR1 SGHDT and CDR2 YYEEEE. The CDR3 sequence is CASSLSRRPGYTF. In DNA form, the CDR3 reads TGTGCCAGCAGCTTGAGCAGGCGGCCTGGCTACACCTTC.

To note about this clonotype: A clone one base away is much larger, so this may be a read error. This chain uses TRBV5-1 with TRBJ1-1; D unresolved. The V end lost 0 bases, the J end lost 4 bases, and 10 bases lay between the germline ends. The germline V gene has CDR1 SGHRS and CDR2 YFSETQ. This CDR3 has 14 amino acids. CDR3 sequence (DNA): TGCGCCAGCAGCTTGGAACAGTGGAGCACTGAAGCTTTCTTT. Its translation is CASSLEQWSTEAFF.

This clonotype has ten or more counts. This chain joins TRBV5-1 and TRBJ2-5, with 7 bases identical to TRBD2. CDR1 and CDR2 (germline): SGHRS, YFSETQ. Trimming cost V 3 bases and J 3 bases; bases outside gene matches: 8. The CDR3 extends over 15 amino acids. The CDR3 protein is CASSSGGGTEETQYF. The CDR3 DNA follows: TGCGCCAGCAGCTCGGGAGGTGGGACCGAAGAGACCCAGTACTTC.

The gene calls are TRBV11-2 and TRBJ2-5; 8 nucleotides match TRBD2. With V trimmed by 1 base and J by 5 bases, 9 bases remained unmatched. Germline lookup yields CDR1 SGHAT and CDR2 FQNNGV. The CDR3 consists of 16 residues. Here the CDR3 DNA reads TGTGCCAGCAGCTTAGTTCTAGCGGGCCGCCGGGAGACCCAGTACTTC. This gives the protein CASSLVLAGRRETQYF.

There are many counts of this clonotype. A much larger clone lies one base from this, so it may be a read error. CDR3 DNA sequence: TGTGCCAGCAGCACTAGCACAGATACGCAGTATTTT. Protein product: CASSTSTDTQYF. This chain connects TRBV12-3 or TRBV12-4 to TRBJ2-3; D remains ambiguous. V shed 6 bases and J shed 0 bases, with 4 bases lying between them. The CDR3 length is 12 residues.

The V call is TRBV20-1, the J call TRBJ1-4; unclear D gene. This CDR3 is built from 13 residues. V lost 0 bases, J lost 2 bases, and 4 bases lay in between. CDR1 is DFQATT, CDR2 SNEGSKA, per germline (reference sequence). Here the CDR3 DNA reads TGCAGTGCTAGAGAGGGGACTAATGAAAAACTGTTTTTT. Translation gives CSAREGTNEKLFF.

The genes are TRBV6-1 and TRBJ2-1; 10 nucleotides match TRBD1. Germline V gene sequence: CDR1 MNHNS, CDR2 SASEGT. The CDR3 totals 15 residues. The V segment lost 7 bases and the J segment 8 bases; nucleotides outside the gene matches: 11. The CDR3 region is CASTSRDRGFHEQFF. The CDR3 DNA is TGTGCCAGCACTAGCCGGGACAGGGGATTTCATGAGCAGTTCTTC.

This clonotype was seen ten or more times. The CDR3 nucleotides are TGTGCCAGCAGCCAACCCCTAGCGAAGGGGGCAGATACGCAGTATTTT. Residues: CASSQPLAKGADTQYF. The genes are TRBV4-2 and TRBJ2-3; D may be TRBD1 or TRBD2 (6 bases each). Germline CDR1 and CDR2: LGHNA and YNFKEQ. Trimming cost V 2 bases and J 4 bases, with 16 bases left between them. The CDR3 spans 16 residues.

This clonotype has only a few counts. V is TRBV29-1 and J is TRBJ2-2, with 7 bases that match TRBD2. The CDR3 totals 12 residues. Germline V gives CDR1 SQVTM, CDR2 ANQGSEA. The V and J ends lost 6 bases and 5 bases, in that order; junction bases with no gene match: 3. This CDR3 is CSVGGTTGELFF. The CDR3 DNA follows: TGCAGCGTCGGGGGGACGACCGGGGAGCTGTTTTTT.

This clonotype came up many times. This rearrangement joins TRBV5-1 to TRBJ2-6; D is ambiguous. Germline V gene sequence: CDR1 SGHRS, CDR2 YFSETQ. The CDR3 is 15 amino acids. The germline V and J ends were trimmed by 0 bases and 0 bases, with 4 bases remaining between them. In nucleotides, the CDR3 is TGCGCCAGCAGCTTGGATATCTCTGGGGCCAACGTCCTGACTTTC. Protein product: CASSLDISGANVLTF.

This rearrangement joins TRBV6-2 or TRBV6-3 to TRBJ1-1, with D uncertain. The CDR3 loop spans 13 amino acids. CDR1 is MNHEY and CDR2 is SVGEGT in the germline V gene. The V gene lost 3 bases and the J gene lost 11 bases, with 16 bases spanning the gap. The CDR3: CASSYQSPPWAFF. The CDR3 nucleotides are TGTGCCAGCAGTTATCAGAGCCCCCCGTGGGCTTTCTTT.

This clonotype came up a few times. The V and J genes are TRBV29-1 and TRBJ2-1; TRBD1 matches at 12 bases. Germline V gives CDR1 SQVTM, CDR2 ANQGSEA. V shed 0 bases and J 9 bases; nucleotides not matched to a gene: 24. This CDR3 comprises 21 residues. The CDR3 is CSVEDSLVTGWRDRGRSEQFF. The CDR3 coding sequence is TGCAGCGTTGAAGATAGTCTGGTAACGGGTTGGAGGGACAGGGGGCGAAGTGAGCAGTTCTTC.

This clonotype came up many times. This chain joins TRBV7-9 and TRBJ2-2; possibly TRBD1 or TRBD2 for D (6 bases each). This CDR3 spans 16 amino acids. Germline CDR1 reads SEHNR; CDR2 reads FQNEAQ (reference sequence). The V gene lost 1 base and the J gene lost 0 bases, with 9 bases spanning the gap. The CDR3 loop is CASSLDGGANTGELFF. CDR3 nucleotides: TGTGCCAGCAGCTTAGACGGGGGCGCGAACACCGGGGAGCTGTTTTTT.

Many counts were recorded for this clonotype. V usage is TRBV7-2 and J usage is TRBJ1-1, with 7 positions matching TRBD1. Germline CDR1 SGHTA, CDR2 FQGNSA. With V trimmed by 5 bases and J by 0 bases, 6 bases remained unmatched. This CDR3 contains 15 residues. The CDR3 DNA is TGTGCCAGCAGCCCCCGACAGGGATTGAACACTGAAGCTTTCTTT. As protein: CASSPRQGLNTEAFF.

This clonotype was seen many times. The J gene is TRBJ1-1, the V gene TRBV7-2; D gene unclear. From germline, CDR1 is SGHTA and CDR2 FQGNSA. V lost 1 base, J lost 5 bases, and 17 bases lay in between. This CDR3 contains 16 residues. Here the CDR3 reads CASSLEVVWIGTEAFF. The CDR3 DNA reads TGTGCCAGCAGCTTAGAGGTGGTATGGATAGGAACTGAAGCTTTCTTT.

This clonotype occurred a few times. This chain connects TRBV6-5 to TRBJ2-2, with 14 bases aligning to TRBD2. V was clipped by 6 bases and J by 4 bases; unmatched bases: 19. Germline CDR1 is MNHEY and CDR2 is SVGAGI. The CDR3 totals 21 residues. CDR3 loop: CASSPLHQGLAGGRVTGELFF. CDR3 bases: TGTGCCAGCAGCCCCCTCCACCAAGGACTAGCGGGGGGTCGGGTCACCGGGGAGCTGTTTTTT.

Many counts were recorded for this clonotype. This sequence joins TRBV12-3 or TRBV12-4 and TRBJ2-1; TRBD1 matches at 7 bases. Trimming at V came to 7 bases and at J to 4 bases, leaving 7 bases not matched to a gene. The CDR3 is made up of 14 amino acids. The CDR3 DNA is TGTGCCAGCAACCAGGGACAGCCTTACAATGAGCAGTTCTTC. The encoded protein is CASNQGQPYNEQFF.

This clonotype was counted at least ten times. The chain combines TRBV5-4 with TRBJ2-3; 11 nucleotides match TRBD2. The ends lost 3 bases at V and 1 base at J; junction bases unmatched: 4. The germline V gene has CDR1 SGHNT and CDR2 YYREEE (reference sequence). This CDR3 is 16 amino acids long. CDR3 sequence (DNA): TGTGCCAGCAGCTCACGACTAGCGGGACGCACAGATACGCAGTATTTT. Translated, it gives CASSSRLAGRTDTQYF.

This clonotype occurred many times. In DNA, the CDR3 is TGTGCCAGCAGCGTAGAAGGGGTAACTGCGACCGGGGAGCTGTTTTTT. It is translated as CASSVEGVTATGELFF. The chain combines TRBV9 with TRBJ2-2; tentatively, D is TRBD1 (5 bases). Trimming removed 0 bases from V and 5 bases from J, with 14 bases in between. The CDR3 contains 16 residues. The germline V gene encodes CDR1 SGDLS and CDR2 YYNGEE.

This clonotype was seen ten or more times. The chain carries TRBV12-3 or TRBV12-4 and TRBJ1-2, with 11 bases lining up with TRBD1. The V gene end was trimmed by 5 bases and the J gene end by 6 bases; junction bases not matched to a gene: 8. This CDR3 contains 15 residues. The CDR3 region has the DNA TGTGCCAGCAGTCCTGGACAGGGGGCATCTCATGGCTACACCTTC. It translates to CASSPGQGASHGYTF.

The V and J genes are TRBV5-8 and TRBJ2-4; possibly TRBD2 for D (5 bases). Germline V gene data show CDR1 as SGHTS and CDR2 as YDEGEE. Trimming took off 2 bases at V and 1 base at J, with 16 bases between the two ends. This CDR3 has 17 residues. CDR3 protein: CASSFVPIATAKNIQYF. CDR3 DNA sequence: TGTGCCAGCAGCTTCGTGCCAATAGCGACGGCCAAAAACATTCAGTACTTC.

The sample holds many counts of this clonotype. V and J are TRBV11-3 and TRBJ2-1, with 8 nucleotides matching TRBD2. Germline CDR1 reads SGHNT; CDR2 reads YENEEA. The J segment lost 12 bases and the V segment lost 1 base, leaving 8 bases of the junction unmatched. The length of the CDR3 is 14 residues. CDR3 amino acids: CASSLATSSGRQFF. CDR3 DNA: TGTGCCAGCAGCTTAGCCACCTCTAGCGGGCGGCAGTTCTTC.

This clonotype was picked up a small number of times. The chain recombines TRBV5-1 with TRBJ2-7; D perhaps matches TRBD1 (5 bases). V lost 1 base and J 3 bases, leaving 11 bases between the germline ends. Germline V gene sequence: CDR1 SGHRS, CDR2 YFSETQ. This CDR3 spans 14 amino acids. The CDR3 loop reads CASSLTGQVYEQYF. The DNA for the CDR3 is TGCGCCAGCAGCTTGACAGGCCAAGTCTACGAGCAGTACTTC.

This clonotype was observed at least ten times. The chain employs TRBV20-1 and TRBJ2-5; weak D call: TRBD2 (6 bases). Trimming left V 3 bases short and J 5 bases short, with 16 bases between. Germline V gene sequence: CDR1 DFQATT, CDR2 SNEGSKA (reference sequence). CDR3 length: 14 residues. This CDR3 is CSARDLAFSETQYF. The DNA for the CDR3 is TGCAGTGCTAGGGACCTAGCGTTTAGTGAGACCCAGTACTTC.

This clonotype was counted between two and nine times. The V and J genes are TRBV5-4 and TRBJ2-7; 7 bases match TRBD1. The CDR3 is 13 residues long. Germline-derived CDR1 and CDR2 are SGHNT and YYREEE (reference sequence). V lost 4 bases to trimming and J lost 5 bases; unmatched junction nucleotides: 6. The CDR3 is CASSTTGIDEQYF. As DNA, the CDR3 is TGTGCCAGCAGCACGACAGGGATAGACGAGCAGTACTTC.

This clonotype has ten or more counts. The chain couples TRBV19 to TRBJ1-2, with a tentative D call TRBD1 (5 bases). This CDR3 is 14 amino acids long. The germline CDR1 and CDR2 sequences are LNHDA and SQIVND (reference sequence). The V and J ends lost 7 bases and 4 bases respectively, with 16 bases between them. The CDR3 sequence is CASIKTGAVYGYTF. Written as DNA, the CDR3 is TGTGCCAGTATAAAGACCGGGGCAGTCTATGGCTACACCTTC. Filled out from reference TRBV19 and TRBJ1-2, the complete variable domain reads DGGITQSPKYLFRKEGQNVTLSCEQNLNHDAMYWYRQDPGQGLRLIYYSQIVNDFQKGDIAEGYSVSREKKESFPLTVTSAQKNPTAFYLCASIKTGAVYGYTFGSGTRLTVV.